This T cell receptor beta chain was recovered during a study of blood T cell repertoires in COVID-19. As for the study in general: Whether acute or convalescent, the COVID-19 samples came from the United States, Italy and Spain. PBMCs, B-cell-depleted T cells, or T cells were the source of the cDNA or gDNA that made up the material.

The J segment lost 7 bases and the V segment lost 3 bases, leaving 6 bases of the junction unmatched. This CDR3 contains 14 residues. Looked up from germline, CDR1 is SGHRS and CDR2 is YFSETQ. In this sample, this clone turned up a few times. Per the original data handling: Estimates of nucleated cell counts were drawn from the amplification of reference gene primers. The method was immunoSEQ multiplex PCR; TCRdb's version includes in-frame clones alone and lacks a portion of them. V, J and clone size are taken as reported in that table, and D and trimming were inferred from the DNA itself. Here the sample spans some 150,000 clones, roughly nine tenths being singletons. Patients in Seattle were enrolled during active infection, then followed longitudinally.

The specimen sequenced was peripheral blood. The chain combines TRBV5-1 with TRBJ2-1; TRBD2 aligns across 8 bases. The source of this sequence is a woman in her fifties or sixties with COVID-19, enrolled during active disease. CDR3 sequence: CASSSGTSMNEQFF. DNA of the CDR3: TGCGCCAGCAGCTCCGGGACTAGTATGAATGAGCAGTTCTTC.